The 10 T cell receptor beta chains presented below share a single source sample, sequenced in a study of shared clonotypes between healthy human individuals. Sequencing used immunoSEQ multiplex PCR; TCRdb keeps in-frame clones, though not all of them. Of 2 million to 2.5 million clones listed, approximately 93% are singletons. The sequenced sample was naive CD4+ T cells from PBMCs. Subset meaning: CD45RA+ positively selected. The origin of the receptors is a man aged 18 to 29 in good health. Some clones in this sample may be carry-over from other donors' samples.

The chain recombines TRBV6-1 with TRBJ1-5; no firm D call. V lost 1 base, J lost 9 bases, and 13 bases lay in between. Germline V lookup: CDR1 MNHNS, CDR2 SASEGT. The CDR3 loop spans 14 amino acids. The CDR3 reads CASSEVGSSRPQHF. CDR3 nucleotide sequence: TGTGCCAGCAGTGAAGTCGGCAGTTCCCGGCCCCAGCATTTT.

Here the CDR3 reads CASTTRLTSPSGEVYEQYF. Here the CDR3 DNA reads TGTGCCAGCACCACGAGGTTAACAAGCCCCAGCGGAGAGGTCTACGAGCAGTACTTC. The chain joins TRBV2 to TRBJ2-7, with TRBD2 as a possible D gene (5 bases). CDR1 is SNHLY, CDR2 FYNNEI, per germline. V lost 7 bases and J 3 bases, leaving 31 bases between the germline ends. CDR3 length equals 19 residues.

In the case of this clone: Within the sample, other DNA sequences also encode this same CDR3. The chain links TRBV6-5 to TRBJ1-2; unclear D gene. The V end was cut by 3 bases, the J end by 3 bases, with 11 bases between. This CDR3 contains 14 residues. CDR1 and CDR2 from the germline V gene are MNHEY and SVGAGI. The CDR3 DNA sequence: TGTGCCAGCAGTTATTCGAAGATGGACTATGGCTACACCTTC. It is translated as CASSYSKMDYGYTF.

Points on this clone: This same CDR3 is encoded by further DNA sequences in the sample. The chain is built from TRBV18 and TRBJ2-3; TRBD2 aligns across 10 bases. CDR1 is KGHSH and CDR2 is LQKENI in the germline V gene. This CDR3 region has 15 residues. Germline trimming cut 3 bases from V and 1 base from J; bases unmatched to any gene: 1. The CDR3 here is CASSPGLAGTDTQYF. The DNA for the CDR3 is TGTGCCAGCTCACCTGGACTAGCGGGCACAGATACGCAGTATTTT.

The chain uses TRBV2 and TRBJ2-7; TRBD1 aligns across 11 bases. The V and J ends lost 5 bases and 0 bases, in that order; junction bases with no gene match: 9. Germline CDR1 reads SNHLY; CDR2 reads FYNNEI. The CDR3 has 17 residues. In DNA, the CDR3 is TGTGCCAGCAGTAAGGACAGGGGGCGACCCACCTCCTACGAGCAGTACTTC. Its protein product is CASSKDRGRPTSYEQYF.

This chain connects TRBV2 to TRBJ1-3; D ambiguous. Germline lookup yields CDR1 SNHLY and CDR2 FYNNEI. This CDR3 is built from 15 residues. Between the trimmed V and J ends, which lost 5 bases and 0 bases, there was a span of 11 bases. The CDR3 loop is CASSTTGSSGNTIYF. DNA for the CDR3: TGTGCCAGCAGTACGACGGGGAGCTCTGGAAACACCATATATTTT.

This chain links TRBV9 with TRBJ1-2; a possible D gene is TRBD1 (5 bases). This CDR3 comprises 13 residues. Germline V CDR1 and CDR2: SGDLS, YYNGEE. The V end was cut by 2 bases, the J end by 6 bases, with 11 bases between. Here the CDR3 reads CASSVAGSHGYTF. The CDR3 DNA is TGTGCCAGCAGCGTCGCAGGGTCACATGGCTACACCTTC.

The V and J genes are TRBV7-3 and TRBJ2-1; TRBD2 matches at 7 bases. The CDR3 contains 15 residues. Germline lookup yields CDR1 SGHTA and CDR2 FQGTGA. The ends lost 5 bases at V and 1 base at J; junction bases unmatched: 5. CDR3 sequence: CASSAKRGSYNEQFF. For the CDR3, the DNA is TGTGCCAGCAGCGCCAAGCGGGGATCCTACAATGAGCAGTTCTTC. Variable domain in full (rest from reference TRBV7-3 and TRBJ2-1): GAGVSQTPSNKVTEKGKYVELRCDPISGHTALYWYRQSLGQGPEFLIYFQGTGAADDSGLPNDRFFAVRPEGSVSTLKIQRTERGDSAVYLCASSAKRGSYNEQFFGPGTRLTVL.

The genes are TRBV5-1 and TRBJ1-5; 10 bases line up with TRBD1. Germline values: CDR1 SGHRS, CDR2 YFSETQ. Trimming removed 4 bases from V and 7 bases from J; junction bases left unmatched: 8. The CDR3 spans 15 residues. This chain's CDR3 is CASSLSGTGDQPQHF. As DNA, the CDR3 is TGCGCCAGCAGCCTTTCTGGGACAGGGGACCAGCCCCAGCATTTT.

V usage is TRBV9 and J usage is TRBJ1-4, with 9 bases that match TRBD1. Germline CDR1 is SGDLS and CDR2 is YYNGEE. The CDR3 runs 15 residues. J gave up 8 bases and V 2 bases, and 7 bases lay outside the gene matches. The CDR3 DNA reads as TGTGCCAGCAGCGTCCGGACAGGGGCCGGCGAAAAACTGTTTTTT. Protein: CASSVRTGAGEKLFF.